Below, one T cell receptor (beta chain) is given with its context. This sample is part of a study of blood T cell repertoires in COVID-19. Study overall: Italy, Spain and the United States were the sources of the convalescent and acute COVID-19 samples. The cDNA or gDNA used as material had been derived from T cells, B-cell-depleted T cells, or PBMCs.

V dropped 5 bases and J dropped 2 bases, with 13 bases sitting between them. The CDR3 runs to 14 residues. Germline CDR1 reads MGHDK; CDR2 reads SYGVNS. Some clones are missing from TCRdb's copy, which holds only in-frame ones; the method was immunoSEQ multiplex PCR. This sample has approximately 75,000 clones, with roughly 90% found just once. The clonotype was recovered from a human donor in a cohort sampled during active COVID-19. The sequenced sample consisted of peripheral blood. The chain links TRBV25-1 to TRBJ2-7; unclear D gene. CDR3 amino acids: CASSTSGFPYEQYF. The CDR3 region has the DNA TGTGCCAGCAGTACATCCGGGTTTCCCTACGAGCAGTACTTC.